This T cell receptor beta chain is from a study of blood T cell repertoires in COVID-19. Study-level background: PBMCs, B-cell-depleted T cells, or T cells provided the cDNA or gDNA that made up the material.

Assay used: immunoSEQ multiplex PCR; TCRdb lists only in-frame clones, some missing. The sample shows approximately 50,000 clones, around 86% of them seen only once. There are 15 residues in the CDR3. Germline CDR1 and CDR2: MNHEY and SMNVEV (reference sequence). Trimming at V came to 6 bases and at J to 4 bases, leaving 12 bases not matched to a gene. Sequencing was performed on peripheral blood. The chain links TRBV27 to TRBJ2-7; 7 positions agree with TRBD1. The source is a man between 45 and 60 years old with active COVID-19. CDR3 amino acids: CASRFGRGTLYEQYF. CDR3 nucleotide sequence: TGTGCCAGCAGATTCGGCAGGGGGACGCTATACGAGCAGTACTTC.